This note documents a single T cell receptor (beta chain) sequence. With autoimmune disease history or systemic immunosuppression, patients were excluded. Assay: immunoSEQ multiplex PCR; the TCRdb copy retains only in-frame clones and omits some. The sample lists roughly 60,000 clones, approximately 81% seen once, with around 4.7% in the top ten. This entry comes from a study of OX40 agonist ivuxolimab in advanced cancers. In the study overall: Ivuxolimab is a fully human IgG2 antibody that activates OX40 (CD134). The dose-escalation group included hepatocellular carcinoma, melanoma, renal cell carcinoma and head and neck cancer.

V was pared by 2 bases and J by 6 bases, with 13 bases between. Germline V gene lookup returns CDR1 MDHEN and CDR2 SYDVKM. The length of the CDR3 is 15 residues. The material sequenced was CD4+ or CD8+ T cells sorted from blood, taken in a trial of the OX40 agonist ivuxolimab. The TCR originated in an adult with an advanced solid tumor such as melanoma, head and neck, liver or kidney cancer. The chain couples TRBV28 to TRBJ1-4; D perhaps matches TRBD1 (6 bases). CDR3 in DNA: TGTGCCAGCAGTTTAGCGGGACAAGGGGATGAAAAACTGTTTTTT. It translates to CASSLAGQGDEKLFF.